Presented here are 10 T cell receptor beta chains from one specimen sequenced in a study of blood T cell repertoires in COVID-19. The data were produced by immunoSEQ multiplex PCR, yet TCRdb's version contains in-frame clones alone and is incomplete. The repertoire holds fewer than 700,000 clones, 85% to 90% seen once, with 7.5% to 9.5% in the top ten. Material: peripheral blood. The receptor set was obtained from a woman aged 45-59 years with COVID-19, enrolled during active disease.

This clone was observed a single time. The chain links TRBV27 to TRBJ1-5; 7 nucleotides align to TRBD1. V shed 5 bases, J shed 5 bases, and the junction held 3 bases outside the gene matches. This CDR3 is 13 amino acids long. Germline CDR1 MNHEY, CDR2 SMNVEV (reference sequence). This CDR3 is CASSRGGHQPQHF. The CDR3 nucleotides read TGTGCCAGCAGTCGAGGGGGCCATCAGCCCCAGCATTTT.

V and J are TRBV27 and TRBJ2-7; D is undetermined. The CDR3 is 14 amino acids. Trimming pared 3 bases from V and 2 bases from J, leaving 11 bases between. CDR1 MNHEY and CDR2 SMNVEV come from the germline V gene (reference sequence). The CDR3 loop reads CASSLLEQPYEQYF. CDR3 DNA: TGTGCCAGCAGTTTGTTAGAACAGCCCTACGAGCAGTACTTC.

The V gene is TRBV15, the J gene TRBJ2-2; D might be TRBD2 (6 bases). The CDR3 is 16 residues long. Germline lookup yields CDR1 LNHNV and CDR2 YYDKDF (reference sequence). Deletions cut 0 bases from V and 6 bases from J, with 14 bases between. DNA of the CDR3: TGTGCCACCAGCAGAGAAGGCGGGACGCCCGCCGGGGAGCTGTTTTTT. Translating it yields CATSREGGTPAGELFF.

This chain links TRBV19 with TRBJ1-5; 9 bases map to TRBD1. The ends lost 9 bases at V and 3 bases at J; junction bases unmatched: 6. Germline V lookup: CDR1 LNHDA, CDR2 SQIVND (reference sequence). The CDR3 is 14 amino acids. CDR3 in DNA: TGTGCCAGCGCCGGGACAGGGAACAATCAGCCCCAGCATTTT. Its protein product is CASAGTGNNQPQHF.

This rearrangement joins TRBV18 to TRBJ1-1; D is unresolved. The V end lost 3 bases, the J end lost 6 bases, and 17 bases lay between the germline ends. Germline V gives CDR1 KGHSH, CDR2 LQKENI. CDR3 length: 15 residues. CDR3 sequence reads: CASSPSSTLEAEAFF. DNA for the CDR3: TGTGCCAGCTCACCCTCTAGCACCTTAGAGGCTGAAGCTTTCTTT.

Of note for this clone: The sample has other DNA sequences that encode this CDR3 too. The chain couples TRBV5-1 to TRBJ1-6; 7 positions agree with TRBD1. The CDR3 is 13 amino acids. From germline, CDR1 is SGHRS and CDR2 YFSETQ. Losses at the gene ends were 0 bases for V and 10 bases for J; bases not matched to a gene: 1. The DNA for the CDR3 is TGCGCCAGCAGCTTGGACAGGGGCTCACCCCTCCACTTT. This gives the protein CASSLDRGSPLHF.

The chain joins TRBV11-3 to TRBJ1-6; 8 bases align to TRBD1. The germline V gene has CDR1 SGHNT and CDR2 YENEEA. The CDR3 runs 16 residues. V gave up 0 bases and J gave up 7 bases; unmatched junction bases: 5. The CDR3 loop reads CASSLDGTGENSPLHF. Here the CDR3 DNA reads TGTGCCAGCAGCTTAGACGGGACAGGAGAGAATTCACCCCTCCACTTT.

The rearrangement joins TRBV5-4 to TRBJ2-2; D might be TRBD1 (5 bases). The CDR3 is 14 residues long. CDR1 is SGHNT, CDR2 YYREEE, per germline (reference sequence). Trimming stripped 3 bases from V and 7 bases from J, with 13 bases between. This CDR3 reads CASSSQGKHGELFF. The CDR3 DNA sequence: TGTGCCAGCAGCTCCCAGGGAAAACACGGGGAGCTGTTTTTT.

This clone showed up just once. The rearrangement links TRBV7-3 to TRBJ1-5; D remains unclear. V was shortened by 5 bases and J by 8 bases, with 16 bases between the two germline ends. CDR1 SGHTA and CDR2 FQGTGA come from the germline V gene. The CDR3 has 14 residues. The chain's CDR3 is CASSPKGAHKPQHF. As DNA, the CDR3 is TGTGCCAGCAGCCCAAAGGGAGCGCACAAGCCCCAGCATTTT.

The chain employs TRBV24-1 and TRBJ1-2; 10 bases are shared with TRBD1. The CDR3 covers 13 residues. Germline V gene lookup returns CDR1 KGHDR and CDR2 SFDVKD. J gave up 6 bases and V 4 bases, and 1 base lay outside the gene matches. The DNA for the CDR3 is TGTGCCACCAGTGAAGGGACAGGGGATGGCTACACCTTC. Its protein product is CATSEGTGDGYTF.